The 20 T cell receptor beta chains in this list originate from one sample, sequenced in a study of long-term antiretroviral therapy in people with HIV. Runs used v3.0 of the immunoSEQ assay and were done at survey level. Only in-frame clones appear in the TCRdb table, and some are missing; sequencing was by immunoSEQ multiplex PCR. The sample contains under 35,000 clones, around nine tenths of which appear only once. The source was unsorted PBMCs, collected 1.1 years after starting antiretroviral therapy. The receptors derive from a man younger than 35 with HIV.

The genes are TRBV27 and TRBJ1-1; D call uncertain. The germline gives CDR1 MNHEY, CDR2 SMNVEV (reference sequence). Trimming removed 0 bases from V and 1 base from J, with 9 bases in between. This CDR3 comprises 15 residues. This chain's CDR3 is CASSLSGNTNTEAFF. The CDR3 region has the DNA TGTGCCAGCAGTTTATCAGGCAATACGAACACTGAAGCTTTCTTT.

The chain employs TRBV9 and TRBJ2-1; weak D call: TRBD2 (7 bases). Per the germline V gene, CDR1 is SGDLS and CDR2 is YYNGEE. The CDR3 is 19 amino acids. Trimming shortened V by 3 bases and J by 0 bases, and 22 bases separated the two germline ends. In nucleotides, the CDR3 is TGTGCCAGCAGCGGGTCGGCGGGGGCCCTTATAAACTCCTACAATGAGCAGTTCTTC. Residues: CASSGSAGALINSYNEQFF.

Only one count was recorded for this clone. Here the CDR3 reads CASSDGGVPLNGYTF. DNA for the CDR3: TGTGCCAGCAGTGACGGTGGGGTCCCCTTGAATGGCTACACCTTC. The chain joins TRBV6-4 to TRBJ1-2; no clear D. Trimming cost V 2 bases and J 6 bases, with 16 bases left between them. From germline, CDR1 is MRHNA and CDR2 SNTAGT. The CDR3 runs 15 residues.

This chain uses TRBV6-1 with TRBJ2-1; 8 positions match TRBD1. This CDR3 contains 17 residues. J was trimmed by 4 bases and V by 3 bases; bases with no gene match: 11. Germline lookup yields CDR1 MNHNS and CDR2 SASEGT. In nucleotides, the CDR3 is TGTGCCAGCAGTGACGACAATACAGGGGGACCTTACAATGAGCAGTTCTTC. It codes for CASSDDNTGGPYNEQFF.

The rearrangement links TRBV9 to TRBJ1-4; maybe TRBD1 (6 bases). The CDR3 is 15 residues long. Deletions cut 4 bases from V and 8 bases from J, with 18 bases between. The germline gives CDR1 SGDLS, CDR2 YYNGEE. CDR3 in amino acids: CASSPGGGAGEKLFF. Here the CDR3 DNA reads TGTGCCAGCAGCCCCGGTGGGGGGGCCGGAGAAAAACTGTTTTTT. Variable domain in full (rest from reference TRBV9 and TRBJ1-4): DSGVTQTPKHLITATGQRVTLRCSPRSGDLSVYWYQQSLDQGLQFLIQYYNGEERAKGNILERFSAQQFPDLHSELNLSSLELGDSALYFCASSPGGGAGEKLFFGSGTQLSVL.

The gene calls are TRBV2 and TRBJ1-3; TRBD1 agrees at 7 bases. V was clipped by 7 bases and J by 2 bases; unmatched bases: 5. Germline V CDR1 and CDR2: SNHLY, FYNNEI. The CDR3 is 14 amino acids. As DNA, the CDR3 is TGTGCCAGCAAGCAACAGGGGCCTGGAAACACCATATATTTT. Amino acid sequence: CASKQQGPGNTIYF.

The chain combines TRBV6-1 with TRBJ1-1, with TRBD1 matching over 9 bases. Looked up from germline, CDR1 is MNHNS and CDR2 is SASEGT. With V trimmed by 2 bases and J by 1 base, 5 bases remained unmatched. The CDR3 is 16 residues long. The CDR3 nucleotides read TGTGCCAGCAGTGAAACACCGGGACAGGGGAACACTGAAGCTTTCTTT. It is translated as CASSETPGQGNTEAFF.

This clone was observed once. The V and J genes are TRBV27 and TRBJ2-3, with D hard to call. The germline gives CDR1 MNHEY, CDR2 SMNVEV (reference sequence). This CDR3 has 14 amino acids. The ends were cut back, 5 bases at V and 3 bases at J, with 12 bases in the middle. The CDR3 region is CASSPLGKTDTQYF. The CDR3 DNA reads TGTGCCAGCAGTCCCCTGGGAAAGACAGATACGCAGTATTTT.

The chain is built from TRBV7-8 and TRBJ2-1; D is tentatively TRBD1 or TRBD2 (7 bases each). V was clipped by 5 bases and J by 5 bases, with 22 bases between them. Germline-derived CDR1 and CDR2 are SGHVS and FQNEAQ. The length of the CDR3 is 17 residues. DNA of the CDR3: TGTGCCAGCAGCGGGGGGGGTACAGGGGCCCTTAACAATGAGCAGTTCTTC. It is translated as CASSGGGTGALNNEQFF.

This clone was picked up a small number of times. The chain recombines TRBV6-5 with TRBJ1-2; perhaps TRBD1 as D (5 bases). Germline-derived CDR1 and CDR2 are MNHEY and SVGAGI. This CDR3 comprises 13 residues. V was pared by 8 bases and J by 7 bases, with 17 bases between. For the CDR3, the DNA is TGTGCCAGCCTAAGCGCAGGGTTCGGTGGCTACACCTTC. Translated: CASLSAGFGGYTF.

The chain uses TRBV6-1 and TRBJ2-7; the match to TRBD1 covers 8 bases. Germline V gene lookup returns CDR1 MNHNS and CDR2 SASEGT. This CDR3 contains 15 residues. V dropped 1 base and J dropped 2; count of bases not matched to a gene: 4. CDR3 sequence (DNA): TGTGCCAGCAGTGAAGTCAGGGGGCTTACCTACGAGCAGTACTTC. This encodes CASSEVRGLTYEQYF.

This clone was found once. The chain links TRBV27 to TRBJ1-6; TRBD1 agrees at 8 bases. Germline-derived CDR1 and CDR2 are MNHEY and SMNVEV (reference sequence). The CDR3 length is 16 residues. V lost 6 bases to trimming and J lost 7 bases; unmatched junction nucleotides: 11. CDR3 in DNA: TGTGCCAGCAGGGAACCCACCAGGGGGCAGAATTCACCCCTCCACTTT. Its protein is CASREPTRGQNSPLHF.

The chain recombines TRBV4-2 with TRBJ1-2; 7 nucleotides align to TRBD1. After removal of 5 bases from V and 7 bases from J, the junction contained 10 bases not matched to a gene. The CDR3 length is 14 residues. CDR1 is LGHNA and CDR2 is YNFKEQ in the germline V gene. The CDR3 DNA is TGTGCCAGCAGCTGGACGCTGACAGGGCCTGGCTACACCTTC. It specifies CASSWTLTGPGYTF.

This chain connects TRBV13 to TRBJ2-5; D is uncertain. The germline CDR1 and CDR2 sequences are PRHDT and FYEKMQ (reference sequence). The V and J ends lost 3 bases and 0 bases respectively, with 8 bases between them. The CDR3 runs to 14 residues. DNA for the CDR3: TGTGCCAGCAGCTTTCGCGTGAACCAAGAGACCCAGTACTTC. Translation: CASSFRVNQETQYF.

The genes are TRBV18 and TRBJ2-7, with 11 bases that match TRBD1. The CDR3 covers 14 residues. CDR1 KGHSH and CDR2 LQKENI come from the germline V gene. V shed 3 bases and J 5 bases; nucleotides not matched to a gene: 3. CDR3 nucleotides: TGTGCCAGCTCACCCCGGGACAGGGGGAACGAGCAGTACTTC. Translating it yields CASSPRDRGNEQYF.

This chain links TRBV9 with TRBJ2-7, with 8 nucleotides matching TRBD2. Germline CDR1 SGDLS, CDR2 YYNGEE. CDR3 length: 13 residues. V gave up 4 bases and J gave up 6 bases; unmatched junction bases: 6. CDR3 sequence reads: CASSPSGPTEQYF. The CDR3 DNA is TGTGCCAGCAGCCCTAGCGGGCCGACCGAGCAGTACTTC.

The chain joins TRBV19 to TRBJ1-1; maybe TRBD1 (5 bases). Looked up from germline, CDR1 is LNHDA and CDR2 is SQIVND (reference sequence). Deletions cut 3 bases from V and 6 bases from J, with 14 bases between. This CDR3 spans 14 amino acids. CDR3 nucleotides: TGTGCCAGTAGTATGGGACCCCTGCCGGCTGAAGCTTTCTTT. It specifies CASSMGPLPAEAFF.

This chain joins TRBV6-6 and TRBJ1-5; D is unresolved. CDR3 length equals 14 residues. Trimming left V 5 bases short and J 2 bases short, with 10 bases between. The germline CDR1 and CDR2 sequences are MNHNY and SVGAGI (reference sequence). The CDR3 loop reads CASSPRIGNQPQHF. The CDR3 DNA reads TGTGCCAGCAGTCCCCGAATAGGCAATCAGCCCCAGCATTTT.

This clone appeared once. This chain joins TRBV7-3 and TRBJ2-6; D uncertain. The CDR3 runs to 16 residues. CDR1 and CDR2 from the germline V gene are SGHTA and FQGTGA. Trimming shortened V by 2 bases and J by 2 bases, and 10 bases separated the two germline ends. This CDR3 is CASSLAGTPGANVLTF. The CDR3 DNA reads TGTGCCAGCAGCTTAGCCGGCACTCCTGGGGCCAACGTCCTGACTTTC.

For the CDR3, the DNA is TGCGCCAGCAGCCAGACCTACAGGGGCACCGGGGAGCTGTTTTTT. Amino acids: CASSQTYRGTGELFF. The chain recombines TRBV4-3 with TRBJ2-2, with 7 nucleotides matching TRBD1. The V and J ends lost 3 bases and 4 bases, in that order; junction bases with no gene match: 5. In germline, CDR1 is LGHNA, CDR2 YSLEER. This CDR3 region has 15 residues.